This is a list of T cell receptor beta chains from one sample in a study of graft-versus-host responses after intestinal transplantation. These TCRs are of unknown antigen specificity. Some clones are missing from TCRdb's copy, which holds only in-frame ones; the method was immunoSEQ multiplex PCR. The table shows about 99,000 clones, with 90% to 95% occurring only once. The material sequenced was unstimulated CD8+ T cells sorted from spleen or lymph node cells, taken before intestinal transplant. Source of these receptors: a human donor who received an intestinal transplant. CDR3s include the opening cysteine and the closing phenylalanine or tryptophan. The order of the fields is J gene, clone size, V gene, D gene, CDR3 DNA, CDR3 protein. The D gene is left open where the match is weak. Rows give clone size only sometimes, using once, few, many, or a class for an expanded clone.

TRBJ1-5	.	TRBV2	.	TGTGCCAGCGTGTCTGATTATAGCAATCAGCCCCAGCATTTT	CASVSDYSNQPQHF
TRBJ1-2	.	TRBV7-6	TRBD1	TGTGCCAGCAGCCCGTTAGGATCAGGACAGGCCCCCTATGGCTACACCTTC	CASSPLGSGQAPYGYTF
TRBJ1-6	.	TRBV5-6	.	TGTGCCAGCAGCTTGAGCAGGCCGACAAGCTCCTATAATTCACCCCTCCACTTT	CASSLSRPTSSYNSPLHF
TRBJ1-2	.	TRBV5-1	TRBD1	TGCGCCAGCAGCTTAGATACAGGGGTTAACTATGGCTACACCTTC	CASSLDTGVNYGYTF
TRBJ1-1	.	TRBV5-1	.	TGCGCCAGCATCGGGGTGGGGACTGAAGCTTTCTTT	CASIGVGTEAFF
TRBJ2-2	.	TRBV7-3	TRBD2	TGTGCCAGCAGCTTAAGAGCGGGGGGTTCCACCGGGGAGCTGTTTTTT	CASSLRAGGSTGELFF
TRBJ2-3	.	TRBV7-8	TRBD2	TGTGCCAGCAGCCTAGGGACTACCCTCATAACAGATACGCAGTATTTT	CASSLGTTLITDTQYF
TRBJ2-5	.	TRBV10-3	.	TGTGCCATCAGTGAGTCGTCGGGCAGTCAAGAGACCCAGTACTTC	CAISESSGSQETQYF
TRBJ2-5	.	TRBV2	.	TGTGCCAGCACCCGACGCACAGAACAAGAGACCCAGTACTTC	CASTRRTEQETQYF
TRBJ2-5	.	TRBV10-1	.	TGCGCCAGCAGTGAGTCCTGGGCAGCCTCTAAAGAGACCCAGTACTTC	CASSESWAASKETQYF
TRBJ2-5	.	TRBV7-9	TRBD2	TGTGCCAGCAGCTTAGTGGCCCTGCTAGCGGGGGCCCCATATCAGACCCAGTACTTC	CASSLVALLAGAPYQTQYF
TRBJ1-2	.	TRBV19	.	TGTGCCAGTAGGACAGCCTATGGCTACACCTTC	CASRTAYGYTF
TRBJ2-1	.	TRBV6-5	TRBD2	TGTGCCAGCAGTTACGGCGGGGGCAATGAGCAGTTCTTC	CASSYGGGNEQFF
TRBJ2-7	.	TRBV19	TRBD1	TGTGCCAGTAGTTGGACAGGGGGGAGCTCCTACGAGCAGTACTTC	CASSWTGGSSYEQYF
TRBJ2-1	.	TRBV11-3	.	TGTGCCAGCAGCTTAGGGCGGCAGGCGGGCGATGAGCAGTTCTTC	CASSLGRQAGDEQFF
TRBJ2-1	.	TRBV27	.	TGTGCCAGCAGTTTATCCCCCGACTTCCAGCAGCAGTTCTTC	CASSLSPDFQQQFF
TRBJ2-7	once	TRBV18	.	TGTGCCAGCGCTCCGGGACCGAGCTACGAGCAGTACTTC	CASAPGPSYEQYF
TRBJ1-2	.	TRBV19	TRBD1	TGTGCCAGTAGTCGCGGGACAGACTATGGCTACACCTTC	CASSRGTDYGYTF
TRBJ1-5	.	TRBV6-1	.	TGTGCCAGCAGTGAAGCGGGGTCGGGTGGGCAGCCCCAGCATTTT	CASSEAGSGGQPQHF
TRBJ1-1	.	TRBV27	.	TGTGCCAGCAGCCACACCATGAACACTGAAGCTTTCTTT	CASSHTMNTEAFF
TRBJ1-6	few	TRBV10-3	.	TGTGCCATCAGTGATGGGAGGGTAACCTATAATTCACCCCTCCACTTT	CAISDGRVTYNSPLHF
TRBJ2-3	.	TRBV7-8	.	TGTGCCAGCAGCTCACAGGGTAGTACAGATACGCAGTATTTT	CASSSQGSTDTQYF
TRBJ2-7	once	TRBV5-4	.	TGTGCCAGCAGCCGACCCCCGAGTAGCGAGCAGTACTTC	CASSRPPSSEQYF
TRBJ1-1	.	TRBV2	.	TGTGCCAGCAGGATAGGGGCAGCCACTGAAGCTTTCTTT	CASRIGAATEAFF
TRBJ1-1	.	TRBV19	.	TGTGCCAGTAGCAGGGCTATGAACACTGAAGCTTTCTTT	CASSRAMNTEAFF
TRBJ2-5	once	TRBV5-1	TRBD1	TGCGCCAGCAGCTACCGGGACAGCCTTCAAGAGACCCAGTACTTC	CASSYRDSLQETQYF
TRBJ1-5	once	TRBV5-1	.	TGCGCCAGCAGCATGGGAATTCAGGGGCAGGGAGGCAATCAGCCCCAGCATTTT	CASSMGIQGQGGNQPQHF
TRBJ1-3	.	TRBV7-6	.	TGTGCCAGCAGCTTACAGAGCTCTGGAAACACCATATATTTT	CASSLQSSGNTIYF
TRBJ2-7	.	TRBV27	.	TGTGCCAGCAGTTTAGCGATGGGACATCCCTACGAGCAGTACTTC	CASSLAMGHPYEQYF
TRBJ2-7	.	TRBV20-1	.	TGCAGTGCTAGGGACACCTACGAGCAGTACTTC	CSARDTYEQYF
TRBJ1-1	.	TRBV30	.	TGTGCCTGGACCCGATTTTTGAACACTGAAGCTTTCTTT	CAWTRFLNTEAFF
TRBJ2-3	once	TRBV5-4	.	TGTGCCAGCAGCTTAAGCACAGATACGCAGTATTTT	CASSLSTDTQYF
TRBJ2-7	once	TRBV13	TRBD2	TGTGCCAGCAGCTTAGGAGGTAGCGGGGGGAACTACGAGCAGTACTTC	CASSLGGSGGNYEQYF
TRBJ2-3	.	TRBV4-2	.	TGTGCCAGCAGCCAAGTTCCCGGGGGTTACACAGATACGCAGTATTTT	CASSQVPGGYTDTQYF
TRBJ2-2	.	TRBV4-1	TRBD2	TGCGCCAGCAGCCAATACGGCGGGGGGGCAGGCGTCACCGGGGAGCTGTTTTTT	CASSQYGGGAGVTGELFF
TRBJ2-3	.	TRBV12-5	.	TGTGCTAGTGGTTTGGCGGGCGCAGATACGCAGTATTTT	CASGLAGADTQYF
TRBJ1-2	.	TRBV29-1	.	TGCAGCGTTGAAGGGGGATTCGATGGCTACACCTTC	CSVEGGFDGYTF
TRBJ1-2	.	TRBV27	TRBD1	TGTGCCAGCGGAGCCGGGGACAGGATAGATGGCTACACCTTC	CASGAGDRIDGYTF
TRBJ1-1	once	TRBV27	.	TGTGCCAGCTGTTATTCCTCACTGAACACTGAAGCTTTCTTT	CASCYSSLNTEAFF
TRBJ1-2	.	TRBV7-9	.	TGTGCCAGCAGCCCGCTGGACACGATAGATGGCTACACCTTC	CASSPLDTIDGYTF
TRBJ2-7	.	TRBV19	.	TGTGCCAGTAGTATAGGACATCCAGACGAGCAGTACTTC	CASSIGHPDEQYF
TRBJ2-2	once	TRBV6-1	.	TGTGCCAGCAGTATTATGGGACGTAGTAGTGGGGAGCTGTTTTTT	CASSIMGRSSGELFF
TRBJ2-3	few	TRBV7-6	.	TGTGCCAGCAGCTTGAACAATCGGGATACGCAGTATTTT	CASSLNNRDTQYF
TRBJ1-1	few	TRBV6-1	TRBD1	TGTGCCAGCTCCAGGGGGACTGAAGCTTTCTTT	CASSRGTEAFF
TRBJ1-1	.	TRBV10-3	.	TGTGCCATCAACCGGGAAACTGAAGCTTTCTTT	CAINRETEAFF
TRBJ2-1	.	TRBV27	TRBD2	TGTGCCAGCAGTTTAGGGACTAGCGTTGATGAGCAGTTCTTC	CASSLGTSVDEQFF
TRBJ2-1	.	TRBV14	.	TGTGCCAGCAGCCAAGATTACAGATACAATGAGCAGTTCTTC	CASSQDYRYNEQFF
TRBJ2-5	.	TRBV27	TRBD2	TGTGCCAGCAGTAAGACTAGCGGGGGGCAAGAGACCCAGTACTTC	CASSKTSGGQETQYF
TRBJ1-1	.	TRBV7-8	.	TGTGCCAGCAGCCTCCCACCAGACACTGAAGCTTTCTTT	CASSLPPDTEAFF